This passage covers 16 T cell receptor beta chains from one sample sequenced in a study of cytomegalovirus exposure and HLA in healthy donors. PCR involved 60 Vbeta and 13 Jbeta primers. Some clones are missing from TCRdb's copy, which holds only in-frame ones; the method was immunoSEQ multiplex PCR. The sample includes approximately 94,000 clones, about three quarters seen only once; the top ten take 5.3%. Sequenced material: PBMCs. The receptors here all came from a man under 40 in good health and CMV-seropositive.

This clone was detected once. The gene calls are TRBV28 and TRBJ1-4; 11 bases match TRBD1. Germline assignment: CDR1 MDHEN and CDR2 SYDVKM. V was pared by 3 bases and J by 5 bases, with 8 bases of the junction left unmatched. The CDR3 runs to 17 residues. The CDR3: CASSFPGTGGQNEKLFF. In nucleotides, the CDR3 is TGTGCCAGCAGTTTTCCCGGGACAGGGGGGCAGAATGAAAAACTGTTTTTT.

This rearrangement joins TRBV25-1 to TRBJ1-4, with a tentative D call TRBD1 (6 bases). Between the trimmed V and J ends, which lost 6 bases and 5 bases, there was a span of 16 bases. Per germline, CDR1 MGHDK and CDR2 SYGVNS. This CDR3 comprises 15 residues. The CDR3 DNA is TGTGCCAGCAGCGACCGGGGACACCCAAATGAAAAACTGTTTTTT. Translated, it gives CASSDRGHPNEKLFF. The entire variable domain, with the rest obtained from reference TRBV25-1 and TRBJ1-4, is as follows: EADIYQTPRYLVIGTGKKITLECSQTMGHDKMYWYQQDPGMELHLIHYSYGVNSTEKGDLSSESTVSRIRTEHFPLTLESARPSHTSQYLCASSDRGHPNEKLFFGSGTQLSVL.

CDR3 bases: TGCGCCAGCAGCTTGGTTAGGGGGCCCCAACTCCCGGGTACGCAGTATTTT. This gives the protein CASSLVRGPQLPGTQYF. The genes are TRBV4-1 and TRBJ2-3; 7 bases line up with TRBD1. Germline trimming cut 5 bases from V and 8 bases from J; bases unmatched to any gene: 19. CDR3 length: 17 residues. The germline V gene encodes CDR1 MGHRA and CDR2 YSYEKL.

This chain links TRBV7-9 with TRBJ2-2; 9 bases are a match to TRBD1. Germline values: CDR1 SEHNR, CDR2 FQNEAQ (reference sequence). This CDR3 is 16 amino acids long. The V segment lost 5 bases and the J segment 6 bases; nucleotides outside the gene matches: 10. The chain's CDR3 is CASSPAGTGNSGELFF. The CDR3 nucleotides are TGTGCCAGCAGCCCCGCCGGGACAGGGAATTCCGGGGAGCTGTTTTTT. Full variable domain (remainder filled in from reference TRBV7-9 and TRBJ2-2): DTGVSQNPRHKITKRGQNVTFRCDPISEHNRLYWYRQTLGQGPEFLTYFQNEAQLEKSRLLSDRFSAERPKGSFSTLEIQRTEQGDSAMYLCASSPAGTGNSGELFFGEGSRLTVL.

This clone was picked up a small number of times. This sequence joins TRBV6-6 and TRBJ2-2; D ambiguous. V lost 0 bases, J lost 7 bases, and 9 bases lay in between. CDR1 is MNHNY, CDR2 SVGAGI, per germline (reference sequence). This CDR3 is 14 amino acids long. CDR3 in DNA: TGTGCCAGCAGTTACTCGCCGCGGTTCGGGGAGCTGTTTTTT. Translating gives CASSYSPRFGELFF.

Comments on this clone: The junction departs from the called germline gene at one end, perhaps through a read error. The rearrangement uses TRBV5-1 and TRBJ1-1; D is possibly TRBD1 (6 bases). Germline CDR1 SGHRS, CDR2 YFSETQ. The CDR3 sequence is 13 residues long. Here the CDR3 DNA reads TGCGCCAGCAACTTGGGGCGGGGGGCGGTAGCTTTCTTT. Translation: CASNLGRGAVAFF.

The chain joins TRBV18 to TRBJ2-2; TRBD1 matches 7 bases. CDR3 length: 17 residues. Germline CDR1 is KGHSH and CDR2 is LQKENI. Trimming cost V 4 bases and J 0 bases; bases outside gene matches: 8. CDR3 DNA sequence: TGTGCCAGCTCACGGGTCGCAGGGGGATCGAACACCGGGGAGCTGTTTTTT. As protein: CASSRVAGGSNTGELFF.

This clone was seen a handful of times. The chain recombines TRBV25-1 with TRBJ2-7, with D possibly matching TRBD2 (5 bases). This CDR3 spans 16 amino acids. Trimming removed 1 base at V and 4 bases at J, with 17 bases between. In germline, CDR1 is MGHDK, CDR2 SYGVNS. The CDR3 spells CASSESTADGWYEQYF. As DNA, the CDR3 is TGTGCCAGCAGTGAATCCACAGCGGATGGTTGGTACGAGCAGTACTTC.

The genes are TRBV4-2 and TRBJ2-7; 9 positions match TRBD1. The germline gives CDR1 LGHNA, CDR2 YNFKEQ. Trimming at V came to 3 bases and at J to 2 bases, leaving 5 bases not matched to a gene. The CDR3 runs to 15 residues. As DNA, the CDR3 is TGTGCCAGCAGCCAGACAAGACAGGGGGCCTACGAGCAGTACTTC. It codes for CASSQTRQGAYEQYF.

This clone has a single count. The chain combines TRBV19 with TRBJ2-4; D gene unclear. From germline, CDR1 is LNHDA and CDR2 SQIVND (reference sequence). The V end was cut by 2 bases, the J end by 0 bases, with 8 bases between. The CDR3 extends over 15 amino acids. In DNA form, the CDR3 reads TGTGCCAGTAGTATAAGCAGCGCAGCCAAAAACATTCAGTACTTC. Its translation: CASSISSAAKNIQYF.

The chain uses TRBV28 and TRBJ1-2; D is perhaps TRBD1 (6 bases). This CDR3 is built from 13 residues. The V gene's germline CDR1 is MDHEN and CDR2 SYDVKM. V lost 6 bases, J lost 4 bases, and 12 bases lay in between. CDR3 loop: CASRWGTPYGYTF. CDR3 nucleotide sequence: TGTGCCAGCAGGTGGGGGACACCCTATGGCTACACCTTC.

The chain has TRBV11-2 and TRBJ2-2, with D perhaps matching TRBD2 (5 bases). CDR1 and CDR2 from the germline V gene are SGHAT and FQNNGV. V was cut by 6 bases and J by 1 base, with 9 bases left in between. The CDR3 totals 14 residues. The chain's CDR3 is CASRRGQNTGELFF. The CDR3 nucleotides read TGTGCCAGCAGACGCGGGCAGAACACCGGGGAGCTGTTTTTT.

The chain uses TRBV9 and TRBJ2-1; TRBD2 is a possible D gene (5 bases). Germline CDR1 is SGDLS and CDR2 is YYNGEE. The CDR3 is 15 residues long. V dropped 4 bases and J dropped 9 bases, with 20 bases sitting between them. The CDR3 loop is CASSIVAHLGAEQFF. CDR3 DNA: TGTGCCAGCAGCATAGTAGCACACCTGGGAGCTGAGCAGTTCTTC.

The rearrangement joins TRBV5-6 to TRBJ2-7, with D unresolved. CDR1 and CDR2 (germline): SGHDT, YYEEEE. V lost 0 bases and J 4 bases, leaving 5 bases between the germline ends. This CDR3 is 12 amino acids long. CDR3 nucleotide sequence: TGTGCCAGCAGCTTGGAGGAGTACGAGCAGTACTTC. Protein product: CASSLEEYEQYF.

The chain couples TRBV19 to TRBJ2-6; no definite D call. CDR1 is LNHDA and CDR2 is SQIVND in the germline V gene (reference sequence). Trimming took 3 bases from V and 0 from J, leaving 3 bases between them. The CDR3 covers 14 residues. The CDR3 is CASSINSGANVLTF. The CDR3 coding sequence is TGTGCCAGTAGTATTAACTCTGGGGCCAACGTCCTGACTTTC.

The rearrangement links TRBV19 to TRBJ2-7; TRBD1 aligns across 12 bases. The CDR3 spans 15 residues. Germline V gives CDR1 LNHDA, CDR2 SQIVND (reference sequence). With 3 bases clipped from V and 6 bases from J, the junction kept 6 bases outside the gene matches. The DNA for the CDR3 is TGTGCCAGTAGTATTGCCGGGACAGGGGGCGTCGAGCAGTACTTC. It translates to CASSIAGTGGVEQYF.